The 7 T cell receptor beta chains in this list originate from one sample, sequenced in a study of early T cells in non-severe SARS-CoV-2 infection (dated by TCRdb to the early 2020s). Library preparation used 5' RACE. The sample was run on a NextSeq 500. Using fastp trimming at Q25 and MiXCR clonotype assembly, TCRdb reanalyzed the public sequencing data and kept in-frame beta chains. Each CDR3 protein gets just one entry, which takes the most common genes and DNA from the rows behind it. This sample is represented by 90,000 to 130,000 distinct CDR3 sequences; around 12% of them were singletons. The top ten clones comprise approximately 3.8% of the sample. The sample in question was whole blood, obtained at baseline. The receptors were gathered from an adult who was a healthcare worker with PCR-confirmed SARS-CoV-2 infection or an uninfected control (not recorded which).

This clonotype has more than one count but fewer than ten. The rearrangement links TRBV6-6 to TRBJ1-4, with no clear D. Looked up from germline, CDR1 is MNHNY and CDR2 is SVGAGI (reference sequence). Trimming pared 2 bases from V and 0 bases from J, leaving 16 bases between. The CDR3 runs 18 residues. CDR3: CASSYTNPTVATNEKLFF. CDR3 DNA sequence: TGTGCCAGCAGTTACACAAACCCTACAGTGGCAACTAATGAAAAACTGTTTTTT.

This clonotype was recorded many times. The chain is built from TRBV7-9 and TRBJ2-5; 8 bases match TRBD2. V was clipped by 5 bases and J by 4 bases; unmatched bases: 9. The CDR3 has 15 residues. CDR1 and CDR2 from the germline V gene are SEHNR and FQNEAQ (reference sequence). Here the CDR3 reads CASSPPVRGGETQYF. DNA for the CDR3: TGTGCCAGCAGCCCCCCAGTCCGGGGGGGAGAGACCCAGTACTTC.

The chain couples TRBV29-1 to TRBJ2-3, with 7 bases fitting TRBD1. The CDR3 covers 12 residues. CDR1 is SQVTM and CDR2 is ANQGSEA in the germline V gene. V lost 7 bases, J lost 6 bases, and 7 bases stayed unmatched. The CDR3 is CSGRQGWDTQYF. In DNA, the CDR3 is TGCAGCGGTCGACAGGGTTGGGATACGCAGTATTTT.

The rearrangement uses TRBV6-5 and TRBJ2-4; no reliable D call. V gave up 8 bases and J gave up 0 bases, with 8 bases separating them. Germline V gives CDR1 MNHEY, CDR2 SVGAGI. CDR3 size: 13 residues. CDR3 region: CASGTVAKNIQYF. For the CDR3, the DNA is TGTGCCAGCGGTACAGTAGCCAAAAACATTCAGTACTTC.

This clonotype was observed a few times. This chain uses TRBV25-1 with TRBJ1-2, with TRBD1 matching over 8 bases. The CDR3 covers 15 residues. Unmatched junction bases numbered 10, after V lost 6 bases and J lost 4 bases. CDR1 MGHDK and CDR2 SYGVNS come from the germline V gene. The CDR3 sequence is CASRPTQGARYGYTF. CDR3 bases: TGTGCCAGCAGACCGACGCAGGGGGCCCGCTATGGCTACACCTTC.

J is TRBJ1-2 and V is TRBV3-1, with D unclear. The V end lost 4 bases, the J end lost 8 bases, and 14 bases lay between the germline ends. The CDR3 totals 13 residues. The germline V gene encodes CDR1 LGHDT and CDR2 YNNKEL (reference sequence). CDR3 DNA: TGTGCCAGCAGCCCGACGGGCACCGGGGGCTACACCTTC. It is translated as CASSPTGTGGYTF.

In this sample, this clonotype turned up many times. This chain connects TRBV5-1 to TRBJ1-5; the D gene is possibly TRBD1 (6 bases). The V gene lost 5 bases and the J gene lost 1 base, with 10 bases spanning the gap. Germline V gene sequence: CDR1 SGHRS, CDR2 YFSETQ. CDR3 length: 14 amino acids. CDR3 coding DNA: TGCGCCAGCAGGCCGGGGACAAGCAATCAGCCCCAGCATTTT. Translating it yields CASRPGTSNQPQHF.